Listed here are 7 T cell receptor beta chains from one sample, sequenced in a study of metastatic and nonmetastatic thyroid tumors (dated by TCRdb to the early 2020s). The library was obtained by PCR. The reads were generated on an Illumina HiSeq 4000. The raw public data were reprocessed by TCRdb itself: fastp quality trimming at Q25, MiXCR clonotype calling, in-frame beta chains only. Within this sample are under 50,000 clones, with around 20% of them counted one time only. Roughly 3.8% of the sample is in the top ten clones. No patient had received any treatment before thyroid surgery. Sequencing was done on a sample of blood. These receptors came from a male donor with papillary thyroid cancer or a benign thyroid nodule (not recorded which). Some clones in this sample may be carry-over from other donors' samples.

This clone was observed many times. The V and J genes are TRBV28 and TRBJ1-6, with D maybe TRBD1 (6 bases). Germline values: CDR1 MDHEN, CDR2 SYDVKM. V was trimmed by 4 bases and J by 19 bases, leaving 14 bases between them. The CDR3 covers 11 residues. CDR3 in amino acids: CASSSGQNLHF. The CDR3 bases are TGTGCCAGCAGTTCAGGACAGAATCTTCACTTT. Full variable domain (remainder filled in from reference TRBV28 and TRBJ1-6): DVKVTQSSRYLVKRTGEKVFLECVQDMDHENMFWYRQDPGLGLRLIYFSYDVKMKEKGDIPEGYSVSREKKERFSLILESASTNQTSMYLCASSSGQNLHFGNGTRLTVT.

This clone has a single count. The chain joins TRBV30 to TRBJ1-2; D ambiguous. CDR3 length equals 11 residues. Germline-derived CDR1 and CDR2 are GTSNPN and SVGIG (reference sequence). Trimming stripped 0 bases from V and 8 bases from J, with 7 bases between. The CDR3 loop is CAWSVRVGYTF. CDR3 coding DNA: TGTGCCTGGAGTGTACGAGTAGGCTACACCTTC.

This clone was seen more than once but under ten times. V and J are TRBV12-3 or TRBV12-4 and TRBJ2-5; 15 bases align to TRBD2. CDR3 length: 15 residues. With V trimmed by 5 bases and J by 5 bases, 3 bases remained unmatched. In nucleotides, the CDR3 is TGTGCCAGCAGTGCGGGGACTAGCGGGGGGGAGACCCAGTACTTC. It encodes CASSAGTSGGETQYF.

This clone was recorded at least ten times. The chain carries TRBV6-1 and TRBJ2-7; D is unclear. Trimming removed 5 bases at V and 0 bases at J, with 11 bases between. CDR1 MNHNS and CDR2 SASEGT come from the germline V gene. The CDR3 length is 14 residues. The CDR3 nucleotides are TGTGCCAGCAGTACCCCGGGCCTCTCCTACGAGCAGTACTTC. Translated: CASSTPGLSYEQYF.

The rearrangement uses TRBV20-1 and TRBJ2-7; 10 bases map to TRBD1. V lost 1 base and J lost 2; bases outside the gene matches: 2. This CDR3 has 14 residues. Per the germline V gene, CDR1 is DFQATT and CDR2 is SNEGSKA (reference sequence). This chain's CDR3 is CSARGTGGPYEQYF. The CDR3 DNA reads TGCAGTGCTAGAGGGACAGGGGGTCCCTACGAGCAGTACTTC.

Comments on this clone: A read error may explain this, as a much larger clone is one base away. CDR3 amino acids: CASSPGTGLRGVEQFF. The CDR3, as DNA: TGTGCCAGCAGCCCCGGGACAGGGCTAAGGGGGGTTGAGCAGTTCTTC. The genes are TRBV11-1 and TRBJ2-1; 9 bases agree with TRBD1. Germline loops: CDR1 SGHAT, CDR2 FQDESV (reference sequence). The CDR3 contains 16 residues. J lost 9 bases, V lost 5 bases, and 14 bases had no gene match.

The chain joins TRBV6-2 or TRBV6-3 to TRBJ1-2, with D perhaps matching TRBD1 (6 bases). Germline V gene lookup returns CDR1 MNHEY and CDR2 SVGEGT. The length of the CDR3 is 16 residues. CDR3 DNA: TGTGTCCTCTATCTGGCAGGGGCTATCCGAACGTATGGCTACACCTTC. Translated, it gives CVLYLAGAIRTYGYTF.